These 10 T cell receptor beta chains came from one sample sequenced in a study of OX40 agonist ivuxolimab in advanced cancers. TCRdb keeps only in-frame clones here, not all; method: immunoSEQ multiplex PCR. The sample carries about 73,000 clones, roughly 86% recorded once. Sequencing used CD4+ or CD8+ T cells sorted from blood, obtained in a trial of the OX40 agonist ivuxolimab. The receptors derive from an adult with an advanced solid tumor such as melanoma, head and neck, liver or kidney cancer.

The J gene is TRBJ1-1, the V gene TRBV5-1; possible D gene TRBD1, 5 bases. V gave up 1 base and J gave up 0 bases, with 10 bases separating them. The CDR3 totals 15 residues. In germline, CDR1 is SGHRS, CDR2 YFSETQ. The CDR3 bases are TGCGCCAGCAGCTTGTCCAGACAGATGAACACTGAAGCTTTCTTT. This encodes CASSLSRQMNTEAFF.

The chain is built from TRBV2 and TRBJ2-4, with TRBD1 identical over 7 bases. Trimming removed 5 bases from V and 1 base from J; junction bases left unmatched: 5. The CDR3 consists of 15 residues. CDR1 is SNHLY and CDR2 is FYNNEI in the germline V gene. The CDR3 nucleotides are TGTGCCAGCAGTAAGACAGGGAGTGCCAAAAACATTCAGTACTTC. It translates to CASSKTGSAKNIQYF.

This rearrangement joins TRBV6-1 to TRBJ2-7; weak D call: TRBD2 (6 bases). V dropped 1 base and J dropped 2 bases, with 9 bases sitting between them. Germline V gene data show CDR1 as MNHNS and CDR2 as SASEGT. The CDR3 consists of 14 residues. In nucleotides, the CDR3 is TGTGCCAGCAGTGAAGGCGGGGCTGCCTACGAGCAGTACTTC. As protein: CASSEGGAAYEQYF.

The J gene is TRBJ2-7, the V gene TRBV11-2; D might be TRBD1 (7 bases). V was clipped by 0 bases and J by 0 bases, with 18 bases between them. The CDR3 has 18 residues. CDR1 and CDR2 from the germline V gene are SGHAT and FQNNGV. In DNA form, the CDR3 reads TGTGCCAGCAGCTTAGATCTCTTAAGCAGGGGGGTCTCCTACGAGCAGTACTTC. It specifies CASSLDLLSRGVSYEQYF.

The CDR3 sequence: CASREDSSNEKLFF. As DNA, the CDR3 is TGTGCCAGCAGGGAGGACAGTTCCAATGAAAAACTGTTTTTT. The rearrangement joins TRBV7-9 to TRBJ1-4, with D maybe TRBD1 (6 bases). Germline V CDR1 and CDR2: SEHNR, FQNEAQ (reference sequence). The CDR3 loop spans 14 amino acids. V gave up 6 bases and J gave up 5 bases, with 13 bases separating them.

V usage is TRBV19 and J usage is TRBJ1-5, with D tentatively TRBD1 (5 bases). Germline CDR1 is LNHDA and CDR2 is SQIVND (reference sequence). V lost 9 bases and J lost 4, with 10 bases in between. This CDR3 is 12 amino acids long. CDR3 sequence (DNA): TGTGCCAGCTCAGGGAGAAATCAGCCCCAGCATTTT. Its translation is CASSGRNQPQHF.

The chain couples TRBV10-3 to TRBJ2-2; 9 bases line up with TRBD1. J gave up 5 bases and V 0 bases, and 4 bases lay outside the gene matches. CDR1 is ENHRY, CDR2 SYGVKD, per germline. The CDR3 spans 16 residues. The CDR3 spells CAISESGTGRTGELFF. For the CDR3, the DNA is TGTGCCATCAGTGAGTCCGGGACAGGGCGGACCGGGGAGCTGTTTTTT.

CDR3 amino acids: CAWSVQGVGQEGYTF. The DNA of the CDR3 is TGTGCCTGGAGTGTACAGGGGGTGGGGCAAGAAGGCTACACCTTC. The chain recombines TRBV30 with TRBJ1-2, with 8 bases identical to TRBD1. Germline V gives CDR1 GTSNPN, CDR2 SVGIG (reference sequence). The CDR3 runs 15 residues. V was clipped by 0 bases and J by 8 bases; unmatched bases: 11.

The chain links TRBV10-3 to TRBJ1-1; 8 positions agree with TRBD1. CDR3 size: 16 residues. Germline V gene lookup returns CDR1 ENHRY and CDR2 SYGVKD. Unmatched junction bases numbered 9, after V lost 2 bases and J lost 4 bases. The CDR3 protein is CAISERQGAVGTEAFF. Written as DNA, the CDR3 is TGTGCCATCAGTGAGAGGCAGGGGGCGGTTGGCACTGAAGCTTTCTTT.

This sequence joins TRBV5-1 and TRBJ2-3; weak D call: TRBD1 (5 bases). Deletions cut 5 bases from V and 0 bases from J, with 13 bases between. Germline V gene sequence: CDR1 SGHRS, CDR2 YFSETQ. The CDR3 is 15 residues long. The CDR3 DNA is TGCGCCAGCAGAATGACAGTCGGAAGCACAGATACGCAGTATTTT. This sequence encodes CASRMTVGSTDTQYF.